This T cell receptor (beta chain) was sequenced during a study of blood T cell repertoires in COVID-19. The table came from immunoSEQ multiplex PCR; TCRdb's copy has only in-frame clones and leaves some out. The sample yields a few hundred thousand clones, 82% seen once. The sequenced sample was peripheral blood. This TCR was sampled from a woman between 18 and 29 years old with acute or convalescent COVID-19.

As DNA, the CDR3 is TGTGCCACCACCGGACTAGCGGGATTTAATGAGCAGTTCTTC. Its protein is CATTGLAGFNEQFF. V and J are TRBV25-1 and TRBJ2-1; 12 bases fit TRBD2. This CDR3 is 14 amino acids long. Germline CDR1 is MGHDK and CDR2 is SYGVNS. Trimming cost V 10 bases and J 7 bases; bases outside gene matches: 8.